What follows are 2 T cell receptor beta chains derived from one specimen sequenced in a study of blood T cell repertoires in COVID-19. Repertoires were generated with immunoSEQ multiplex PCR, while TCRdb's copy carries only in-frame clones and drops some. Seen here are around 260,000 clones, roughly 89% observed once, and the top ten hold less than 0.95%. Sequenced: peripheral blood. These receptor sequences come from a woman aged 40 to 55 who had recovered from COVID-19.

On this clone itself: An end of the junction differs from the germline gene, which may be a read error. This sequence joins TRBV11-1 and TRBJ1-1, with D perhaps TRBD1 (5 bases). The CDR3 spans 15 residues. Germline CDR1 SGHAT, CDR2 FQDESV (reference sequence). CDR3: CASNLAGQGKTEAFF. CDR3 nucleotide sequence: TGTGCCAGCAACTTAGCAGGTCAGGGTAAAACTGAAGCTTTCTTT.

This chain uses TRBV19 with TRBJ1-5; perhaps TRBD1 as D (6 bases). Germline lookup yields CDR1 LNHDA and CDR2 SQIVND (reference sequence). Trimming pared 5 bases from V and 0 bases from J, leaving 20 bases between. The CDR3 runs 18 residues. The CDR3: CASSRRGLSLNSNQPQHF. As DNA, the CDR3 is TGTGCCAGTAGTCGCAGGGGCCTTTCACTAAATAGCAATCAGCCCCAGCATTTT.